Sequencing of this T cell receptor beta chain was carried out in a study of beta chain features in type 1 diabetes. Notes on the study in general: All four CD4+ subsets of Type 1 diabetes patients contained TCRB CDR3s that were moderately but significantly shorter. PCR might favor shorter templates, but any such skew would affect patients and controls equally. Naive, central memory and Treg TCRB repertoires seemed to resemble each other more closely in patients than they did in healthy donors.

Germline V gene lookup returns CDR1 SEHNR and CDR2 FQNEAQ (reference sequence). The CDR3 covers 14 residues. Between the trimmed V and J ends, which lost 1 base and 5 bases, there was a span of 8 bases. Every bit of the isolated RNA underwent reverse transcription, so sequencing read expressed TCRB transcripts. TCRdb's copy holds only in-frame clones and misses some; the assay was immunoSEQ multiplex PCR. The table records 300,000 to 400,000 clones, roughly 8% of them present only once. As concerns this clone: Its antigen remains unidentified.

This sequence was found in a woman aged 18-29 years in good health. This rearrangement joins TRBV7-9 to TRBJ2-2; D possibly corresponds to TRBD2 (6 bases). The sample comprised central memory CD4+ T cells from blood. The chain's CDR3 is CASSLERVTGELFF. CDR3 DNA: TGTGCCAGCAGCTTAGAGCGGGTAACCGGGGAGCTGTTTTTT.